This T cell receptor (beta chain) emerged from a study of cytomegalovirus exposure and HLA in healthy donors. Study-wide results and limits: In a later analysis, DRB1 alleles had the most associated TCRs; HLA-C alleles the fewest.

Use of 60 Vbeta and 13 Jbeta primers characterized the PCR. TCRdb keeps only in-frame clones here, not all; method: immunoSEQ multiplex PCR. The sample has a few hundred thousand clones; around two thirds are singletons. Note on this clone: Its specificity is not known.

The CDR3 runs 11 residues. Germline CDR1 MDHEN, CDR2 SYDVKM. This TCR derives from a female donor in good health and CMV-seronegative. The chain carries TRBV28 and TRBJ2-3; weak D call: TRBD2 (5 bases). Sequenced input: PBMCs. The DNA for the CDR3 is TGTGGGACTGTATTCACAGATACGCAGTATTTT. It encodes CGTVFTDTQYF.